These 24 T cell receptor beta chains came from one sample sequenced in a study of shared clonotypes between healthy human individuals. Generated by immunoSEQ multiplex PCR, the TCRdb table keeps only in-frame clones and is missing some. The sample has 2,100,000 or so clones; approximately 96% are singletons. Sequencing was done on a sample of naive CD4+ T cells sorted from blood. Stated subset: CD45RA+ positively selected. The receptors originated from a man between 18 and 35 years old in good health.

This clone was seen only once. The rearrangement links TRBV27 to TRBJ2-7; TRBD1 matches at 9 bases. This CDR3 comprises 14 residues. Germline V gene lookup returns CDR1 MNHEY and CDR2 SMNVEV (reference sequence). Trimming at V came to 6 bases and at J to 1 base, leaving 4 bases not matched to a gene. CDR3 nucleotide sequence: TGTGCCAGCAGAGTTGGACAGGGGTCCTACGAGCAGTACTTC. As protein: CASRVGQGSYEQYF.

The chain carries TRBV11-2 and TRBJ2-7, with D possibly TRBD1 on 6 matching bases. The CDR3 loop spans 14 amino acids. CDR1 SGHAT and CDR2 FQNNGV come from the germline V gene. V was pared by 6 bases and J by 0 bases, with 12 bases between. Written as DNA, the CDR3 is TGTGCCAGCAGTTTCGACAGGCTCTCCTACGAGCAGTACTTC. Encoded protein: CASSFDRLSYEQYF.

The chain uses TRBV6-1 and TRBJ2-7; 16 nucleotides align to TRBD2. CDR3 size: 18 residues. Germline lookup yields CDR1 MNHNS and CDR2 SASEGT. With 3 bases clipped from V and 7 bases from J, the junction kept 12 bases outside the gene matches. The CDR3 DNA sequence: TGTGCCAGCAGTGACCCGGGACGTTTGGGACTAGCGGGAGGGGAGCAGTACTTC. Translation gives CASSDPGRLGLAGGEQYF.

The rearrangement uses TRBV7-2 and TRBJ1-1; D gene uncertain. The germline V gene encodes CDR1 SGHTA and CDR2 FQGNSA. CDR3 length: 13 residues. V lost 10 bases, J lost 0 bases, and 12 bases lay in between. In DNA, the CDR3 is TGTGCCATTGGTGGAATCATGAACACTGAAGCTTTCTTT. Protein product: CAIGGIMNTEAFF.

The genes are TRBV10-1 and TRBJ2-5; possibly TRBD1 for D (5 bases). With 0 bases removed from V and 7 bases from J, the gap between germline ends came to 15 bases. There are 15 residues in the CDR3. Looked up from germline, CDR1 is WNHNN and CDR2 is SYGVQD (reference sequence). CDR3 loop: CASSESKQVLGTQYF. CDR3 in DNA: TGCGCCAGCAGTGAGTCGAAACAGGTACTGGGGACCCAGTACTTC.

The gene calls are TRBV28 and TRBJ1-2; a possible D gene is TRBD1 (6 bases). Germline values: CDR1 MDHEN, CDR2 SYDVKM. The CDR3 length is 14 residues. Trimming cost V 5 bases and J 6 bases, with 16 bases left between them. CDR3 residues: CASSGRTDINGYTF. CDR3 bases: TGTGCCAGCAGTGGACGGACAGACATTAATGGCTACACCTTC.

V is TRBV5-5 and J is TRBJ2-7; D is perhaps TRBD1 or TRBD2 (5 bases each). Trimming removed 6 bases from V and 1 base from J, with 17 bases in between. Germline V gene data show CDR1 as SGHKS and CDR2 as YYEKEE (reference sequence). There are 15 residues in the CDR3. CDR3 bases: TGTGCCAGCACCCGGCTGGGGAGACAGTCCTACGAGCAGTACTTC. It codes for CASTRLGRQSYEQYF.

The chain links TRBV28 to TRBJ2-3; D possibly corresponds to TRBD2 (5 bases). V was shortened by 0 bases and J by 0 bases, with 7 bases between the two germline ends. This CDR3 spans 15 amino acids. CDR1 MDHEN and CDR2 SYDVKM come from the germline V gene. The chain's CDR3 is CASSLWTTSTDTQYF. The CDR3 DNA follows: TGTGCCAGCAGTTTATGGACTACTAGCACAGATACGCAGTATTTT.

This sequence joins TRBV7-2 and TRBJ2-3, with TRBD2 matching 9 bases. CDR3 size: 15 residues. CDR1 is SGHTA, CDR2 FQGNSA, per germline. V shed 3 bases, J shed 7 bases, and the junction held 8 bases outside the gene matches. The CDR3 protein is CASSFLAGKRNTQYF. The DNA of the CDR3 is TGTGCCAGCAGCTTCCTAGCGGGGAAAAGAAATACGCAGTATTTT.

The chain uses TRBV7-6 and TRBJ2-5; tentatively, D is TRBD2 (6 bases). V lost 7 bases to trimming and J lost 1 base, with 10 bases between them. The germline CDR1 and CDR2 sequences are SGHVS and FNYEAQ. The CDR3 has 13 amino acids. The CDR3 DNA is TGTGCCAGCATCGGGGGTGGCCAAGAGACCCAGTACTTC. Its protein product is CASIGGGQETQYF.

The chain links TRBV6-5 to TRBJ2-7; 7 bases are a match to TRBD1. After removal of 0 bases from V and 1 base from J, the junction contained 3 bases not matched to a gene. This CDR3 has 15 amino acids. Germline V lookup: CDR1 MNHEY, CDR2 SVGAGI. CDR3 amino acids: CASSYSMGQSYEQYF. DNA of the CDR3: TGTGCCAGCAGTTACTCGATGGGACAGTCCTACGAGCAGTACTTC.

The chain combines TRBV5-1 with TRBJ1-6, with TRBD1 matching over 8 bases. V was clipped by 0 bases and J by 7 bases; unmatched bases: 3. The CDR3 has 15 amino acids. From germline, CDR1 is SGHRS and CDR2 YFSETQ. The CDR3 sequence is CASSLARTGNSPLHF. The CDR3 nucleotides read TGCGCCAGCAGCTTGGCCAGGACAGGGAATTCACCCCTCCACTTT.

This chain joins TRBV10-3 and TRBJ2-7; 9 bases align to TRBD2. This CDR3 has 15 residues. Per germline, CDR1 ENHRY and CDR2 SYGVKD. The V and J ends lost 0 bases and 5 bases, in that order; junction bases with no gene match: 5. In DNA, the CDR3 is TGTGCCATCAGTGAGTCCCTAGCGGGATGGGACGAGCAGTACTTC. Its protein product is CAISESLAGWDEQYF.

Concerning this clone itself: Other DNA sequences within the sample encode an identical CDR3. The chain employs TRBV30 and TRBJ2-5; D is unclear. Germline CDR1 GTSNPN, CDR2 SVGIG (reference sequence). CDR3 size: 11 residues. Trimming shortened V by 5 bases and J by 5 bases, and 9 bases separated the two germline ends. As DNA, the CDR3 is TGTGCCTGGGGGCTAGGGGAGACCCAGTACTTC. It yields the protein CAWGLGETQYF.

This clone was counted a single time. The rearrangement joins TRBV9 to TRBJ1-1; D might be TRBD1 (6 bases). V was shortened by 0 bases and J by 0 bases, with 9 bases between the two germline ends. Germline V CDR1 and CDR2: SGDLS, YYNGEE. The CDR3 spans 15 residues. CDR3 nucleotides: TGTGCCAGCAGCGTAGATCCAGGGGTGAACACTGAAGCTTTCTTT. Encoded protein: CASSVDPGVNTEAFF.

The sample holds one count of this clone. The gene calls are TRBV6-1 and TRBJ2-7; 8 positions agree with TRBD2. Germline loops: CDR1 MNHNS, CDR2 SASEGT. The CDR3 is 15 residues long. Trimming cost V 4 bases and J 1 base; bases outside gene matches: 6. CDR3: CASSVRLALSYEQYF. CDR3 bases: TGTGCCAGCAGTGTACGACTAGCGTTGTCCTACGAGCAGTACTTC.

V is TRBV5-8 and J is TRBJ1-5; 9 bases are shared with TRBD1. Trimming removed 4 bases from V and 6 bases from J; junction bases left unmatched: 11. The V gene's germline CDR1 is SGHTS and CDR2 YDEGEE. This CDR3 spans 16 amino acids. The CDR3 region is CASSGLQGAGGQPQHF. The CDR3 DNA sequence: TGTGCCAGCAGCGGCCTACAGGGGGCAGGGGGTCAGCCCCAGCATTTT.

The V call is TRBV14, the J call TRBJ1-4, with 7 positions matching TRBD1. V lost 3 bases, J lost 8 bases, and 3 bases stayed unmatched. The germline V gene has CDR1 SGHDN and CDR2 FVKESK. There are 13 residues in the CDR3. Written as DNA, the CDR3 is TGTGCCAGCAGCCAGATGGACAGGGAAAAACTGTTTTTT. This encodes CASSQMDREKLFF. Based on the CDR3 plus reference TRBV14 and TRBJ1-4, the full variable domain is EAGVTQFPSHSVIEKGQTVTLRCDPISGHDNLYWYRRVMGKEIKFLLHFVKESKQDESGMPNNRFLAERTGGTYSTLKVQPAELEDSGVYFCASSQMDREKLFFGSGTQLSVL.

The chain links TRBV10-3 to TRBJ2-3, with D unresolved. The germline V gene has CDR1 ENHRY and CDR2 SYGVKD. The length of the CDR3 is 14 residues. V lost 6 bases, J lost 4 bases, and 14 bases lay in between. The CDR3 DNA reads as TGTGCCATCAGGCGGTTAGTTGGAGCAGATACGCAGTATTTT. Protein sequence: CAIRRLVGADTQYF.

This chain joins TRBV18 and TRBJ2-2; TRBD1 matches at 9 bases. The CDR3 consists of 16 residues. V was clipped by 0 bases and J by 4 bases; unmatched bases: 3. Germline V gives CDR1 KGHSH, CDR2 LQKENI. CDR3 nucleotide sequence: TGTGCCAGCTCACCACCGGGACAGGGATTCACCGGGGAGCTGTTTTTT. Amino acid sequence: CASSPPGQGFTGELFF.

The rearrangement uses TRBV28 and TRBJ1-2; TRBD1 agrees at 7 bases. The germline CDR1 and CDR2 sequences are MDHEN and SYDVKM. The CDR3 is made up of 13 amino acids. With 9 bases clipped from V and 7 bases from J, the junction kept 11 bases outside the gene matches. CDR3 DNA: TGTGCCAGTAGGGGCGGGACAGCGGTTGGCTACACCTTC. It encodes CASRGGTAVGYTF.

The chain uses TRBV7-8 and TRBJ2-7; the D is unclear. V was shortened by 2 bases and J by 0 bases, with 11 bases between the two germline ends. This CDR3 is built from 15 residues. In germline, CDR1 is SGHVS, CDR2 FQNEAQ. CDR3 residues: CASSLIYGNSYEQYF. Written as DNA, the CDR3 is TGTGCCAGCAGCTTAATATATGGGAACTCCTACGAGCAGTACTTC.

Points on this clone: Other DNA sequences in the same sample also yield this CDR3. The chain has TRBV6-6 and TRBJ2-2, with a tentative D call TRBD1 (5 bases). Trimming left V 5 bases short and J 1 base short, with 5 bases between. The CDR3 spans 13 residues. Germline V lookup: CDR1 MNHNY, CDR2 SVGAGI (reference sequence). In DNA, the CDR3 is TGTGCCAGCAGTAGGGGGAACACCGGGGAGCTGTTTTTT. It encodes CASSRGNTGELFF.

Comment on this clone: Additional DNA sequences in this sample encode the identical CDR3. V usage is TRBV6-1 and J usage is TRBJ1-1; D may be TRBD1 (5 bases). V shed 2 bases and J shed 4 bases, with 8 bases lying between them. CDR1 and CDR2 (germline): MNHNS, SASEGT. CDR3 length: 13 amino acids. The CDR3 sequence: CASSERRGTEAFF. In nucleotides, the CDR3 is TGTGCCAGCAGTGAAAGGAGGGGCACTGAAGCTTTCTTT.